The following is a T cell receptor beta chain sequence with its context. What it recognizes is unknown. The CDR3 is 13 amino acids. The germline V gene has CDR1 MNHEY and CDR2 SVGAGI. V was clipped by 6 bases and J by 2 bases, with 10 bases between them. This sample stems from a study of cytomegalovirus exposure and HLA in healthy donors. The study, taken as a whole, reports: CMV serostatus was the only immune exposure information that was available. In a later analysis, CMV-associated beta chains were mostly HLA-associated, it appeared. Productive rates of about 90% or about 30% were seen for most TCR beta V segments in an earlier analysis.

A multiplex PCR was run with 60 Vbeta primers and 13 Jbeta primers. Per the authors' pipeline: Some 11 million of the 80 million or so unique TCR beta chains counted in a later analysis were shared. The data were produced by immunoSEQ multiplex PCR, yet TCRdb's version contains in-frame clones alone and is incomplete. The DNA was the basis for D and trimming; V, J and clone size are from that table. The profile shows tens of thousands of clones, 80% of them singletons. J is TRBJ1-1 and V is TRBV6-5; no clear D. The receptor's source is a man aged 45-65 years in good health and CMV-seropositive. The sample taken for sequencing was PBMCs. The CDR3 loop reads CASSPVPNTEAFF. DNA for the CDR3: TGTGCCAGCAGCCCAGTGCCAAACACTGAAGCTTTCTTT.